This section outlines one TCR beta chain sequence together with its context. The antigen is not known. These data are taken from a study of T cell responses to AZD1222 COVID-19 vaccine. Study-wide results and caveats: Only a handful of people who got AZD1222 tested seropositive at baseline. Two AZD1222 doses significantly raised spike-specific TCR breadth and depth over controls.

Here immunoSEQ multiplex PCR was the method, and the copy in TCRdb shows in-frame clones only, minus some. The sample has nearly 110,000 clones; more than 70% are singletons. Germline V lookup: CDR1 LGHDT, CDR2 YNNKEL (reference sequence). The junction had 5 bases not matched to a gene; V was cut back by 6 bases and J by 4 bases. The CDR3 totals 15 residues. The V call is TRBV3-1 (or the pseudogene TRBV3-2), the J call TRBJ2-3, with TRBD2 matching over 12 bases. The sequencing here drew on peripheral blood, taken on day 0 of AZD1222 vaccination. The TCR sequence derives from an adult in good health. The CDR3, as DNA: TGTGCCAGCAGTAACGGACTAGCGGGGTCAGATACGCAGTATTTT. Its protein product is CASSNGLAGSDTQYF.